A selection of T cell receptor beta chains follows, all from one sample in a study of cytomegalovirus exposure and HLA in healthy donors. The repertoire was sequenced with immunoSEQ multiplex PCR; TCRdb's copy has only in-frame clones and lacks some. This table holds roughly 63,000 clones, roughly 80% found once. Sequencing was done on a sample of PBMCs. These TCRs come from a woman aged 40 to 55 in good health and CMV-seropositive. The CDR3 runs from the conserved cysteine through the conserved F or W. D genes are given only for firm matches. A clone size is listed for some rows: how often the clone was seen (once, few, many), or a class if it is expanded.

clone size: NA; V gene: TRBV2; D gene: NA; J gene: TRBJ2-7; CDR3 protein: CASSFRQPADYEQYF; CDR3 DNA: TGTGCCAGCAGCTTTAGACAGCCTGCTGACTACGAGCAGTACTTC
clone size: NA; V gene: TRBV6-1; D gene: NA; J gene: TRBJ1-1; CDR3 protein: CASFDGVNTEAFF; CDR3 DNA: TGTGCCAGCTTCGACGGGGTGAACACTGAAGCTTTCTTT
clone size: few; V gene: TRBV5-1; D gene: TRBD2; J gene: TRBJ2-1; CDR3 protein: CASSLISGFNNEQFF; CDR3 DNA: TGCGCCAGCAGCTTGATTAGCGGGTTTAACAATGAGCAGTTCTTC
clone size: few; V gene: TRBV13; D gene: TRBD1; J gene: TRBJ2-3; CDR3 protein: CASSYDRGADTQYF; CDR3 DNA: TGTGCCAGCAGCTACGACAGGGGCGCAGATACGCAGTATTTT
clone size: once; V gene: TRBV2; D gene: TRBD2; J gene: TRBJ2-7; CDR3 protein: CASLSGNYEQYF; CDR3 DNA: TGTGCCAGCCTTAGCGGGAACTACGAGCAGTACTTC
clone size: NA; V gene: TRBV14; D gene: TRBD1; J gene: TRBJ1-1; CDR3 protein: CASSLRTGMNTEAFF; CDR3 DNA: TGTGCCAGCAGCCTCCGGACAGGCATGAACACTGAAGCTTTCTTT
clone size: NA; V gene: TRBV5-1; D gene: TRBD1; J gene: TRBJ1-2; CDR3 protein: CASSVGQDYGYTF; CDR3 DNA: TGCGCCAGCAGCGTGGGACAGGACTATGGCTACACCTTC
clone size: NA; V gene: TRBV7-6; D gene: TRBD1; J gene: TRBJ2-1; CDR3 protein: CASSYEGQGDLSSYNEQFF; CDR3 DNA: TGTGCCAGCAGTTACGAGGGACAGGGAGACCTTAGCTCCTACAATGAGCAGTTCTTC
clone size: NA; V gene: TRBV29-1; D gene: TRBD1; J gene: TRBJ1-3; CDR3 protein: CSVGQGGNTIYF; CDR3 DNA: TGCAGCGTTGGACAGGGTGGAAACACCATATATTTT
clone size: NA; V gene: TRBV6-1; D gene: TRBD2; J gene: TRBJ2-3; CDR3 protein: CATHTSGVGDTQYF; CDR3 DNA: TGTGCCACCCACACTAGCGGGGTCGGAGATACGCAGTATTTT
clone size: NA; V gene: TRBV5-6; D gene: NA; J gene: TRBJ1-5; CDR3 protein: CASSLGDTYNQPQHF; CDR3 DNA: TGTGCCAGCAGCTTGGGGGACACTTATAACCAGCCCCAGCATTTT
clone size: NA; V gene: TRBV5-6; D gene: NA; J gene: TRBJ2-7; CDR3 protein: CASSWGLDEQYF; CDR3 DNA: TGTGCCAGCAGCTGGGGACTCGACGAGCAGTACTTC
clone size: NA; V gene: TRBV28; D gene: NA; J gene: TRBJ2-7; CDR3 protein: CASSSRGRGKYF; CDR3 DNA: TGTGCCAGCAGTTCCAGGGGCAGAGGAAAGTACTTC
clone size: NA; V gene: TRBV2; D gene: TRBD1; J gene: TRBJ1-5; CDR3 protein: CASRDRGPQPQHF; CDR3 DNA: TGTGCCAGCAGAGACAGGGGCCCTCAGCCCCAGCATTTT
clone size: NA; V gene: TRBV2; D gene: NA; J gene: TRBJ2-7; CDR3 protein: CASSGTGSGEQYF; CDR3 DNA: TGTGCCAGCAGTGGAACAGGGTCCGGCGAGCAGTACTTC
clone size: NA; V gene: TRBV15; D gene: NA; J gene: TRBJ2-7; CDR3 protein: CATSRGGGTGINEQYF; CDR3 DNA: TGTGCCACCAGCAGAGGCGGGGGGACAGGGATCAACGAGCAGTACTTC
clone size: NA; V gene: TRBV23-1; D gene: TRBD2; J gene: TRBJ2-2; CDR3 protein: CASSQPGRGRDTGELFF; CDR3 DNA: TGCGCCAGCAGTCAACCGGGGAGGGGAAGAGACACCGGGGAGCTGTTTTTT
clone size: NA; V gene: TRBV9; D gene: NA; J gene: TRBJ2-1; CDR3 protein: CASSVAAGYNEQFF; CDR3 DNA: TGTGCCAGCAGCGTAGCAGCCGGGTACAATGAGCAGTTCTTC
clone size: NA; V gene: TRBV29-1; D gene: TRBD1; J gene: TRBJ2-3; CDR3 protein: CSVLDRGEADTQYF; CDR3 DNA: TGCAGCGTTTTGGACAGGGGTGAGGCAGATACGCAGTATTTT